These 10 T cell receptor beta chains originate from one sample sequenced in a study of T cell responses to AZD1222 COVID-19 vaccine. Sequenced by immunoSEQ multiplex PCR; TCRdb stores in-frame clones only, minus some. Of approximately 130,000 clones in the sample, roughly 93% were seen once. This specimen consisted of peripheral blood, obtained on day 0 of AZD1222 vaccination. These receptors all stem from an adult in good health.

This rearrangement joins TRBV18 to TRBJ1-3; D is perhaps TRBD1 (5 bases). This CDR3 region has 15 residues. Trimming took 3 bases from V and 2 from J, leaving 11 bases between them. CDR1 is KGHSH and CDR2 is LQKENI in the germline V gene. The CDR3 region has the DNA TGTGCCAGCTCACCCGACAGAACAGCTGGAAACACCATATATTTT. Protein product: CASSPDRTAGNTIYF.

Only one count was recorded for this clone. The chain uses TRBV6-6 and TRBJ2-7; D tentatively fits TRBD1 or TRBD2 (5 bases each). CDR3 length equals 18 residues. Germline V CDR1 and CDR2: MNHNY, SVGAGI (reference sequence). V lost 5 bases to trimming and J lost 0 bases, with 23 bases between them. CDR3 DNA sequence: TGTGCCAGCAGTCTTCCTCTGGGGACGGACTCCCCCTCCTACGAGCAGTACTTC. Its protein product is CASSLPLGTDSPSYEQYF.

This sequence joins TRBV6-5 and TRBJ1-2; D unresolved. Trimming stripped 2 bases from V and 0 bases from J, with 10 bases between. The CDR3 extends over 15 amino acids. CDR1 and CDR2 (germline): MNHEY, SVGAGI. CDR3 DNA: TGTGCCAGCAGTTACGGCTCGGCCACTAACTATGGCTACACCTTC. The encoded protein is CASSYGSATNYGYTF.

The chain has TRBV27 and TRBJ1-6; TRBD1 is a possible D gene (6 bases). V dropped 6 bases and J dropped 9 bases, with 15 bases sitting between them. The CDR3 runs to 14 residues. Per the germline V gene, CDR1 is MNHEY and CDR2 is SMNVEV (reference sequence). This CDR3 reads CASRQGWISSPLHF. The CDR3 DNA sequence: TGTGCCAGCAGACAGGGCTGGATATCTTCACCCCTCCACTTT.

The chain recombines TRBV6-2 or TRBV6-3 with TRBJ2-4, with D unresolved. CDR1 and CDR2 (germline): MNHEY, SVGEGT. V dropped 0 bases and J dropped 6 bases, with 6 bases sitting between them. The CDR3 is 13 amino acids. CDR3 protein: CASSYSVRNIQYF. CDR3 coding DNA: TGTGCCAGCAGTTACTCGGTTCGAAACATTCAGTACTTC.

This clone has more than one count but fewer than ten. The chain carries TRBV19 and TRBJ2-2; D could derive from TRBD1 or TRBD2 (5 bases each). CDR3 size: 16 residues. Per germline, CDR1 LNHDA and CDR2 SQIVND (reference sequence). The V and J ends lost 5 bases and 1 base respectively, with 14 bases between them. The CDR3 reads CASSEKGPLNTGELFF. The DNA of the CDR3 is TGTGCCAGTAGTGAAAAGGGACCCCTGAACACCGGGGAGCTGTTTTTT.

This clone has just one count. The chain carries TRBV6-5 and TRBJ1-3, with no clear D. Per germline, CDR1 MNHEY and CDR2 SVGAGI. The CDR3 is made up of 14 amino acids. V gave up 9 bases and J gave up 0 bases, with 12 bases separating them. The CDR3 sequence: CASGKGSSGNTIYF. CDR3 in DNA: TGTGCCAGTGGTAAAGGAAGCTCTGGAAACACCATATATTTT.

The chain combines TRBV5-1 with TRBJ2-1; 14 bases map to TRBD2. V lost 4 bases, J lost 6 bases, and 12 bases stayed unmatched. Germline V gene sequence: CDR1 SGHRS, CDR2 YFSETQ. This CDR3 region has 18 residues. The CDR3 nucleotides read TGCGCCAGCAGCGTTCTACCACCCGGGACTAGCGGGAGCAATGAGCAGTTCTTC. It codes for CASSVLPPGTSGSNEQFF.

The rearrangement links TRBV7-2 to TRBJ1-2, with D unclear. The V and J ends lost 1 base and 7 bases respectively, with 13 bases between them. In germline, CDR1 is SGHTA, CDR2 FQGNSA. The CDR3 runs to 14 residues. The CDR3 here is CASSLGLITPGYTF. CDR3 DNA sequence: TGTGCCAGCAGCTTAGGGCTCATCACTCCTGGCTACACCTTC.

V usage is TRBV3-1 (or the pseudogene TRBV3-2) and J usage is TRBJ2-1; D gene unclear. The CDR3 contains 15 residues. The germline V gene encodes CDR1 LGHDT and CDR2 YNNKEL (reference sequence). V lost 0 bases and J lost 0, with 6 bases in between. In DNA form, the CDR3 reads TGTGCCAGCAGCCAAGATCACAGCTCCTACAATGAGCAGTTCTTC. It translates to CASSQDHSSYNEQFF.